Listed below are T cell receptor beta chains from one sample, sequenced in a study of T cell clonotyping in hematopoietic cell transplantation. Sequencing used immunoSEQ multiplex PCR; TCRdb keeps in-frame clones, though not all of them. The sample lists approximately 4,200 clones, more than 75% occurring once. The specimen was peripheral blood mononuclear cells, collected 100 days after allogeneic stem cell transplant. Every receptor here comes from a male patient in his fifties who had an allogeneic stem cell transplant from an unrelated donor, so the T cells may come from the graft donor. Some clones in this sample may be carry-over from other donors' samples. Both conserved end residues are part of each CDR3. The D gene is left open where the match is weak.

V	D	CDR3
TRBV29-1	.	CSVGAGWGMNTEAFF
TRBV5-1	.	CASSSEQDTEAFF
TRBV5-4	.	CASSLAAGNTEAFF
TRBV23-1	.	CASPAVLDTQYF
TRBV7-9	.	CASSPPGSGNTIYF
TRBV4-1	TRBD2	CASSPSRGVPSLTFQYF
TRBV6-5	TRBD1	CASSYSWTGLHEQYF
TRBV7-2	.	CASSLVASRVEQYF
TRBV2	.	CATLPRFREKLFF
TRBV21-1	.	CASSKCLSGNQPQHF
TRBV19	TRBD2	CASSIYTSGGTSYEQYF
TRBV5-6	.	CASSRLRDRHSSYEQYF
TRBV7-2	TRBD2	CASSLWTSGRARYNEQFF
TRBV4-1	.	CASSQDPGAGNTIYF
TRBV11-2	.	CASSLGQGPLREQYF
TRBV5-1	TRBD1	CASSLRTGGGADTQYF
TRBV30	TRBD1	CAWRGEGTATNEKLFF
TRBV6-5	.	CASSSLTYEQYF
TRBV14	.	CASSQGNTGELFF
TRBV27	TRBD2	CASSLGLAGSLDEQYF
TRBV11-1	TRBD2	CASSFLAGYSYEQFF
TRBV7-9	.	CASSPLSWTQYF
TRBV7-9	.	CASSKLQGSDEQYF
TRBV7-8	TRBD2	CASSVLGGSYEQYF
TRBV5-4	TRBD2	CASSLETSGRREQYF
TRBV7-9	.	CASSPGSYEQYF
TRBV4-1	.	CASSQDLVGKAFF
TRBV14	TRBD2	CASSQGLASYEQYF
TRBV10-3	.	CAISDGEGADF
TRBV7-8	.	CASSPSTNVLTF